The rows below give T cell receptor beta chains drawn from one sample of a study of shared clonotypes between healthy human individuals. Profiled with immunoSEQ multiplex PCR; TCRdb holds only in-frame clones, not every one. This table holds some 550,000 clones, about 96% found once. The sequencing input was naive CD4+ T cells sorted from blood. The source is a woman aged 25 to 45 in good health. Each CDR3 is given with its conserved first and last residue. A D gene is named only where the DNA matches it firmly. Clone sizes are given selectively: once, few, many, or a class where the clone is expanded.

clone_size,d_call,v_call,j_call,cdr3_nt,cdr3_aa
-,-,TRBV4-2,TRBJ2-1,TGTGCCAGCAGCCAAGATCCCGGCACCGAAGTCTACAATGAGCAGTTCTTC,CASSQDPGTEVYNEQFF
-,TRBD1,TRBV5-1,TRBJ2-3,TGCGCCAGCAGCTTGACCGGGACAGGGGTTCGCTTTACAGATACGCAGTATTTT,CASSLTGTGVRFTDTQYF
-,-,TRBV19,TRBJ1-1,TGTGCCAGTAGTACAAACCAGGACACTGAAGCTTTCTTT,CASSTNQDTEAFF
-,-,TRBV28,TRBJ2-7,TGTGCCAGCAGCTCCTCCGACGGCTACGAGCAGTACTTC,CASSSSDGYEQYF
-,-,TRBV11-3,TRBJ1-2,TGTGCCAGCAGCTTAGCTCAGGGGCAGATCTATGGCTACACCTTC,CASSLAQGQIYGYTF
-,TRBD2,TRBV2,TRBJ2-2,TGTGCCAGCAGTGAGGGACTAGCTTCGGCCGGGGAGCTGTTTTTT,CASSEGLASAGELFF
-,TRBD1,TRBV11-2,TRBJ2-7,TGTGCCAGCAGGTCTCCAGGGGGACGCCTCTACGAGCAGTACTTC,CASRSPGGRLYEQYF
-,-,TRBV29-1,TRBJ2-5,TGCAGCGTTGAAGATCGGGGACAAGAGACCCAGTACTTC,CSVEDRGQETQYF
once,TRBD1,TRBV9,TRBJ1-2,TGTGCCAGCAGCGGTGACAGGGTAGAAGATGGCTACACCTTC,CASSGDRVEDGYTF
-,-,TRBV2,TRBJ1-4,TGTGCCAGCTCGCGGGACGGGAGAGAAAAACTGTTTTTT,CASSRDGREKLFF
few,-,TRBV14,TRBJ1-1,TGTGCCAGCAGCTACCGGGGGAGCACTGAAGCTTTCTTT,CASSYRGSTEAFF
-,TRBD1,TRBV18,TRBJ2-5,TGTGCCAGCTCACCGGGGACAGGGGCAGAGACCCAGTACTTC,CASSPGTGAETQYF
-,-,TRBV2,TRBJ2-5,TGTGCCAGCGGAGGCCTGCAAGGGAACTTGGAGACCCAGTACTTC,CASGGLQGNLETQYF
-,TRBD1,TRBV5-1,TRBJ1-1,TGCGCCAGCAGCTTGAGGGGGCAAGACACTGAAGCTTTCTTT,CASSLRGQDTEAFF
-,-,TRBV19,TRBJ1-4,TGTGCCAGTAGTACCCCCAGGGGAGGTATGACTAATGAAAAACTGTTTTTT,CASSTPRGGMTNEKLFF
once,TRBD2,TRBV11-2,TRBJ2-5,TGTGCCAGCAGCCGCCGACCGACCGGGGGAGGGAAGGAGACCCAGTACTTC,CASSRRPTGGGKETQYF
-,-,TRBV4-2,TRBJ2-7,TGTGCCAGCAGCCAAGATGGGGTCTTTTCTGGGGCGGGGTCGGCCACCTACGAGCAGTACTTC,CASSQDGVFSGAGSATYEQYF
-,-,TRBV7-9,TRBJ1-2,TGTGCCAGCAGCTTAGGTGGGGATAACTATGGCTACACCTTC,CASSLGGDNYGYTF
-,TRBD1,TRBV28,TRBJ1-1,TGTGCCACCGAGGGGGCTCGGACTGAAGCTTTCTTT,CATEGARTEAFF
-,-,TRBV28,TRBJ1-5,TGTGCCAGCAGTTTCCCTGTCAGCAATCAGCCCCAGCATTTT,CASSFPVSNQPQHF
-,-,TRBV5-4,TRBJ1-2,TGTGCCAGCAGCTCTGCTCCCAGGGTTGATGGCTACACCTTC,CASSSAPRVDGYTF
-,-,TRBV7-2,TRBJ1-2,TGTGCCAGCAGCGTCCCCGGGGGGGGCTGGGGCTACACCTTC,CASSVPGGGWGYTF
-,TRBD2,TRBV5-1,TRBJ2-5,TGCGCCAGCAGCTTTCTACTAGCGGGCAACCAAGAGACCCAGTACTTC,CASSFLLAGNQETQYF
-,TRBD1,TRBV15,TRBJ2-2,TGTGCCACCAGCAGACAGGGGGCTACCGGGGAGCTGTTTTTT,CATSRQGATGELFF
-,TRBD2,TRBV27,TRBJ2-7,TGTGCCAGCAGTCCGAATAGCGGGATCTTCTACGAGCAGTACTTC,CASSPNSGIFYEQYF
-,TRBD1,TRBV19,TRBJ2-7,TGTGCCAGTAGTATAGCCGGGACAGGGCCTACCTACGAGCAGTACTTC,CASSIAGTGPTYEQYF
-,-,TRBV6-1,TRBJ1-1,TGTGCCAGCAGTGTCTCCAGGGGAAACACTGAAGCTTTCTTT,CASSVSRGNTEAFF
-,TRBD1,TRBV4-2,TRBJ1-2,TGTGCCAGCAGCCAAGAGGACAGGGGGACCTATGGCTACACCTTC,CASSQEDRGTYGYTF
-,TRBD1,TRBV11-2,TRBJ2-7,TGTGCCAGCAGCTTAAAAGGGACAGGGGGATACGAGCAGTACTTC,CASSLKGTGGYEQYF
-,TRBD1,TRBV7-6,TRBJ2-2,TGTGCCAGCAGAGGGACAGGCGGGACCGGGGAGCTGTTTTTT,CASRGTGGTGELFF
-,-,TRBV28,TRBJ2-3,TGTGCCACCGCGAGAGATACGCAGTATTTT,CATARDTQYF
-,-,TRBV7-8,TRBJ2-5,TGTGCCAGCAGCTTAGTTGTGGCCAGCGAGGGGACCCAGTACTTC,CASSLVVASEGTQYF
once,TRBD1,TRBV27,TRBJ2-7,TGTGCCAGCAGTTCAGGGGGCAGCGAATCCTACGAGCAGTACTTC,CASSSGGSESYEQYF
-,TRBD2,TRBV6-5,TRBJ2-7,TGTGCCAGCAGTTATCGACTAGCTACCATCCACGAGCAGTACTTC,CASSYRLATIHEQYF
-,-,TRBV19,TRBJ2-5,TGTGCCAGTAGTATTTCCTATATGGAGACCCAGTACTTC,CASSISYMETQYF
-,-,TRBV7-9,TRBJ1-1,TGTGCCAGCAGCCCTGCCTATTTGGACACTGAAGCTTTCTTT,CASSPAYLDTEAFF
once,TRBD1,TRBV11-3,TRBJ2-2,TGTGCCAGCAGCTACAGGGGAAGGGGCGGGGAGCTGTTTTTT,CASSYRGRGGELFF
-,-,TRBV5-1,TRBJ1-5,TGCGCCAGCAGCGGTGGACAGCCTGATCAGCCCCAGCATTTT,CASSGGQPDQPQHF
-,-,TRBV2,TRBJ1-6,TGTGCCAGCAGTGAGGCAGGGATTAATTCACCCCTCCACTTT,CASSEAGINSPLHF
-,-,TRBV6-1,TRBJ1-5,TGTGCCAGCAGCTCCCAGCCCCAGCATTTT,CASSSQPQHF
-,TRBD1,TRBV4-2,TRBJ2-1,TGTGCCAGCAGCCAGCGGCAGGGGGTTATTGGAGATGAGCAGTTCTTC,CASSQRQGVIGDEQFF
-,-,TRBV7-3,TRBJ2-1,TGTGCCAGCAGCTTACATTTAGGGGACCCCTCCTACAATGAGCAGTTCTTC,CASSLHLGDPSYNEQFF
-,TRBD1,TRBV7-8,TRBJ2-2,TGTGCCAGCAGAAATCGGACAGGTGGGAACACCGGGGAGCTGTTTTTT,CASRNRTGGNTGELFF
-,-,TRBV11-2,TRBJ1-6,TGTGCCAGCAGCTTACGGGCGTGGAGCTCCTATAATTCACCCCTCCACTTT,CASSLRAWSSYNSPLHF
-,TRBD1,TRBV10-2,TRBJ2-5,TGCGCCAGCAGCTTACAGGGGGTAGAGACCCAGTACTTC,CASSLQGVETQYF